The 6 T cell receptor beta chains given below trace back to one sample, sequenced in a study of T cells in Graves' hyperthyroidism and ophthalmopathy (dated by TCRdb to the late 2010s). Library preparation used multiplex PCR. Instrument on record: Illumina HiSeq 2000. The TCR beta CDR3 regions were amplified from RNA transcripts. The TCR CDR3 was subjected to a first round of RT-PCR using the HTBI primer set and the Qiagen OneStep RT-PCR kit. TCRdb's own reprocessing of the public reads used fastp at Q25 and MiXCR and kept productive beta chains. Duplicate CDR3 protein sequences are folded into a single record with the most common DNA and genes. For this sample there are about 640,000 distinct CDR3 sequences; 20% to 25% appear just once. The ten biggest clones cover more than 30% of the sample. The sample consisted of blood. All receptors come from a man between 25 and 39 years old with Graves' ophthalmopathy.

There are a few counts of this clonotype. This chain connects TRBV28 to TRBJ2-3; 7 bases align to TRBD2. Germline CDR1 is MDHEN and CDR2 is SYDVKM. Losses at the gene ends were 6 bases for V and 3 bases for J; bases not matched to a gene: 9. The CDR3 totals 15 residues. The CDR3 sequence: CASRKRAGLTDTQYF. CDR3 coding DNA: TGTGCCAGCAGAAAGCGAGCGGGACTTACAGATACGCAGTATTTT.

This clonotype was counted between two and nine times. One end of the junction fails to match germline, which may point to a read error. The CDR3: CASSSSLAGGTGELLF. CDR3 bases: TGTGCCAGCAGTTCGTCGCTAGCGGGAGGAACCGGGGAGCTGCTTTTT. V gene TRBV27 combines with J gene TRBJ2-2; TRBD2 aligns across 11 bases. In germline, CDR1 is MNHEY, CDR2 SMNVEV (reference sequence). The CDR3 is 16 amino acids.

This clonotype was observed a few times. This chain links TRBV7-8 with TRBJ1-1; 9 bases match TRBD1. CDR1 and CDR2 (germline): SGHVS, FQNEAQ. CDR3 length equals 15 residues. Germline trimming cut 5 bases from V and 3 bases from J; bases unmatched to any gene: 7. The CDR3 region is CASSLWTGDDTEAFF. In DNA form, the CDR3 reads TGTGCCAGCAGCCTATGGACAGGGGATGACACTGAAGCTTTCTTT.

CDR3 region: CSARDLTSSGNTIYF. DNA for the CDR3: TGCAGTGCTAGAGACTTGACGAGCTCTGGAAACACCATATATTTT. The chain combines TRBV20-1 with TRBJ1-3; D gene ambiguous. V was trimmed by 0 bases and J by 0 bases, leaving 9 bases between them. This CDR3 contains 15 residues. Germline V CDR1 and CDR2: DFQATT, SNEGSKA (reference sequence).

The sample holds a few counts of this clonotype. This chain joins TRBV18 and TRBJ1-1; 8 bases line up with TRBD1. Trimming cost V 3 bases and J 4 bases; bases outside gene matches: 7. The CDR3 runs to 15 residues. The germline CDR1 and CDR2 sequences are KGHSH and LQKENI. The CDR3 DNA reads as TGTGCCAGCTCACCGGACAGGGTTTGGGGCACTGAAGCTTTCTTT. It is translated as CASSPDRVWGTEAFF.

This clonotype came up many times. For the CDR3, the DNA is TGCGCCAGCAGCCAAACCCCTCCGGGGCAGATCGGGGATGAGCAGTTCTTC. Translation: CASSQTPPGQIGDEQFF. The rearrangement joins TRBV5-1 to TRBJ2-1; D is possibly TRBD1 or TRBD2 (5 bases each). Germline loops: CDR1 SGHRS, CDR2 YFSETQ. Between the trimmed V and J ends, which lost 4 bases and 8 bases, there was a span of 25 bases. The CDR3 sequence is 17 residues long.